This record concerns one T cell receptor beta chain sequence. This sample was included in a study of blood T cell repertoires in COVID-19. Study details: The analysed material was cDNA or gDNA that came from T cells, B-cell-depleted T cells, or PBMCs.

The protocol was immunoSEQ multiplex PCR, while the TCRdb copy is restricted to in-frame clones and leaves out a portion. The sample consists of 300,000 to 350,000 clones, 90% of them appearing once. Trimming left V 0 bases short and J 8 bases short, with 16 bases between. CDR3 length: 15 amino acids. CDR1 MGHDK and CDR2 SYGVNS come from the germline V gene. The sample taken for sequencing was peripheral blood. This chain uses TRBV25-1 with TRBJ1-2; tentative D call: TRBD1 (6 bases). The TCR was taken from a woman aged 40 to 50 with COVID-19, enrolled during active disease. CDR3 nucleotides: TGTGCCAGCAGTGAATATACCTTGGGGGCGCAGGGCTACACCTTC. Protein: CASSEYTLGAQGYTF.